This TCR beta chain was identified in a study of cytomegalovirus exposure and HLA in healthy donors. The study's findings and limits: When a later analysis compared HLA-associated TCR beta chains with equally common others, the HLA-associated chains turned out to be more clonally expanded and to have lower generation probabilities.

As concerns this clone: The antigen remains unidentified.

Researchers ran the PCR with 60 Vbeta and 13 Jbeta primers. Assay used: immunoSEQ multiplex PCR; TCRdb lists only in-frame clones, some missing. The sample lists more than 150,000 clones; 75% to 85% were seen once. The CDR3 is 15 amino acids. The germline gives CDR1 SNHLY, CDR2 FYNNEI. The ends lost 9 bases at V and 2 bases at J; junction bases unmatched: 7. The clonotype originates from a girl under 10 years old in good health and CMV-seropositive. The specimen sequenced was PBMCs. This sequence joins TRBV2 and TRBJ2-1; 10 nucleotides agree with TRBD2. In nucleotides, the CDR3 is TGTGCCAGAGAACTAGCGGGGAAGACCTACAATGAGCAGTTCTTC. Protein sequence: CARELAGKTYNEQFF.